This T cell receptor beta chain appears in the sequencing data of a study of long-term antiretroviral therapy in people with HIV. The V segment lost 0 bases and the J segment 2 bases; nucleotides outside the gene matches: 1. There are 16 residues in the CDR3. Looked up from germline, CDR1 is MNHEY and CDR2 is SVGAGI. Survey-level resolution applied to immunoSEQ assay v3.0. Sequencing used immunoSEQ multiplex PCR; TCRdb keeps in-frame clones, though not all of them. The repertoire has fewer than 40,000 clones, 80% to 90% of them found once; the top ten carry about 4.2%. Study results and limitations: Post-treatment diversity went higher with ART but stayed below transplant donor controls.

To note about this clone: Its matching antigen is unknown.

This sample comprised unsorted PBMCs, obtained just before starting antiretroviral therapy. The clonotype was recovered from a woman aged 18 to 35 with HIV. This rearrangement joins TRBV6-5 to TRBJ2-1; 10 bases are a match to TRBD2. The chain's CDR3 is CASSYSLAGAYNEQFF. CDR3 sequence (DNA): TGTGCCAGCAGTTACTCGCTAGCGGGGGCCTACAATGAGCAGTTCTTC.